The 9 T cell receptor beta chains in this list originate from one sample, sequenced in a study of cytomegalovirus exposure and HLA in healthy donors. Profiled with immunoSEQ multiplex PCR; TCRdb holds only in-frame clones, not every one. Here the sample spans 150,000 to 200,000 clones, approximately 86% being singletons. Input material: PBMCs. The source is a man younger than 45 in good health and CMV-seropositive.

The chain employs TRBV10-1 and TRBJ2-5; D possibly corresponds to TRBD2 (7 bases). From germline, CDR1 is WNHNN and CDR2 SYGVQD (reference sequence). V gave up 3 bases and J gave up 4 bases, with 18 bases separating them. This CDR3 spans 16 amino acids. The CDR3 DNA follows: TGCGCCAGCAGTGAAAGCTACAGGGAGGGAAGAGAGACCCAGTACTTC. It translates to CASSESYREGRETQYF.

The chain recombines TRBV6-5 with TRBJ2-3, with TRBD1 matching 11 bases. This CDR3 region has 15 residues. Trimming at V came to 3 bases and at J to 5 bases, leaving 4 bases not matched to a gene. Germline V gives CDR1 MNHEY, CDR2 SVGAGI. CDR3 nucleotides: TGTGCCAGCAGTTATTCGGGACAGGGGGGAGATACGCAGTATTTT. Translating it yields CASSYSGQGGDTQYF.

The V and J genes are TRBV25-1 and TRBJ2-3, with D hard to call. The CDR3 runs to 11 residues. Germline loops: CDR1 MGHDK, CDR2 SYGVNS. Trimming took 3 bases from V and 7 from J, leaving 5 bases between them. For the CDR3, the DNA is TGTGCCAGCAGTGAGCGTTATACGCAGTATTTT. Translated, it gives CASSERYTQYF.

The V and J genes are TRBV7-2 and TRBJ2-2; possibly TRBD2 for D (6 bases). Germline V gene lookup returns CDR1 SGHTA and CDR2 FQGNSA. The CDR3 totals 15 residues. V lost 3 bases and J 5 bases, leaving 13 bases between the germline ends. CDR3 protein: CASSLRSGYTGELFF. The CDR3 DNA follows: TGTGCCAGCAGCTTGAGGAGCGGGTATACCGGGGAGCTGTTTTTT. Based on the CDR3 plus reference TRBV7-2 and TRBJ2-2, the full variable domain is GAGVSQSPSNKVTEKGKDVELRCDPISGHTALYWYRQSLGQGLEFLIYFQGNSAPDKSGLPSDRFSAERTGGSVSTLTIQRTQQEDSAVYLCASSLRSGYTGELFFGEGSRLTVL.

In nucleotides, the CDR3 is TGTGCCAGCAGTTACGAGGGCCAGGGGGCTGCCACTGAAGCTTTCTTT. This gives the protein CASSYEGQGAATEAFF. The chain recombines TRBV6-6 with TRBJ1-1; 8 bases agree with TRBD1. J was trimmed by 4 bases and V by 2 bases; bases with no gene match: 9. The CDR3 spans 16 residues. Germline CDR1 and CDR2: MNHNY and SVGAGI (reference sequence).

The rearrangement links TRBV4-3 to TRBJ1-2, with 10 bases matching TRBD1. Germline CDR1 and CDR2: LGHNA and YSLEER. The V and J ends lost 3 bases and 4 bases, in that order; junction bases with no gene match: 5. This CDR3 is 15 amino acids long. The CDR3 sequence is CASSQGQGQSYGYTF. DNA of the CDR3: TGCGCCAGCAGCCAGGGACAGGGGCAGAGCTATGGCTACACCTTC.

The CDR3 sequence: CASSIDRDRVNTGELFF. CDR3 nucleotide sequence: TGTGCCAGTAGTATAGATCGGGACAGGGTGAACACCGGGGAGCTGTTTTTT. This rearrangement joins TRBV19 to TRBJ2-2; 9 nucleotides line up with TRBD1. V was clipped by 0 bases and J by 1 base; unmatched bases: 3. The CDR3 has 17 amino acids. CDR1 is LNHDA and CDR2 is SQIVND in the germline V gene (reference sequence).

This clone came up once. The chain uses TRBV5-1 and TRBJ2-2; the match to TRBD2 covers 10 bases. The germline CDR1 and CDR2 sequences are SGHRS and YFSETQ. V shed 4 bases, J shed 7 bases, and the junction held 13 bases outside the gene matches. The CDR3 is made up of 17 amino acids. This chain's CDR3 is CASSPRPSGGGNGELFF. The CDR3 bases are TGCGCCAGCAGCCCGAGGCCTAGCGGGGGAGGAAACGGGGAGCTGTTTTTT.

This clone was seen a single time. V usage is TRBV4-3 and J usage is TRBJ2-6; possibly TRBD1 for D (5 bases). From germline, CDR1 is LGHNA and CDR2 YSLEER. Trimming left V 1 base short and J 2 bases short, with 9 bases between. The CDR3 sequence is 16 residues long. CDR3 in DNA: TGCGCCAGCAGCCAAGGTGGGGCTCCTGGGGCCAACGTCCTGACTTTC. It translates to CASSQGGAPGANVLTF.